The T cell receptor (beta chain) under discussion was sequenced for a study of T cells after posttransplantation cyclophosphamide. Study results and limitations: After PTCy, TRB diversity resembled that of CNI/methotrexate controls. Later blood repertoires were often dominated by clones from the donor CD8+ memory compartment.

Clones were read by immunoSEQ multiplex PCR, and TCRdb kept only the in-frame ones, dropping some. The repertoire consists of under 45,000 clones, none detected only once. This clone was found many times. What it recognizes is unknown. This CDR3 region has 15 residues. CDR1 and CDR2 (germline): SGHRS, YFSETQ. The J segment lost 5 bases and the V segment lost 2 bases, leaving 6 bases of the junction unmatched. The rearrangement joins TRBV5-1 to TRBJ2-2, with 7 bases aligning to TRBD1. Material: PBMCs. This TCR came from a woman between 45 and 60 years old in good health and a related stem cell transplant donor. For the CDR3, the DNA is TGCGCCAGCAGCTTTAACAGGGGCCAGACCGGGGAGCTGTTTTTT. Its translation is CASSFNRGQTGELFF.